The 9 T cell receptor beta chains below all came from one sample that was sequenced in a study of blood T cell repertoires in COVID-19. Libraries were prepared by immunoSEQ multiplex PCR; TCRdb keeps only in-frame clonotypes and omits some of them. This sample has around 76,000 clones, with less than 90% found just once. The sample was peripheral blood. All receptors derive from a man aged 50-59 years with COVID-19, enrolled during active disease.

V gene TRBV5-1 combines with J gene TRBJ1-4; 9 nucleotides align to TRBD1. This CDR3 is 14 amino acids long. V dropped 4 bases and J dropped 5; count of bases not matched to a gene: 3. Germline CDR1 SGHRS, CDR2 YFSETQ. CDR3 nucleotide sequence: TGCGCCAGCAGCCCAGGACAGGGGAATGAAAAACTGTTTTTT. Amino acid sequence: CASSPGQGNEKLFF.

The rearrangement links TRBV5-6 to TRBJ2-7; TRBD1 aligns across 8 bases. The CDR3 is 16 residues long. The ends lost 4 bases at V and 1 base at J; junction bases unmatched: 10. Germline CDR1 and CDR2: SGHDT and YYEEEE. The CDR3 sequence is CASSALLDRASYEQYF. The CDR3 DNA follows: TGTGCCAGCAGCGCTCTCTTGGACAGGGCGTCCTACGAGCAGTACTTC.

V usage is TRBV28 and J usage is TRBJ1-2; D unclear. The germline V gene encodes CDR1 MDHEN and CDR2 SYDVKM. The CDR3 totals 14 residues. V dropped 3 bases and J dropped 8 bases, with 16 bases sitting between them. The CDR3 is CASSFNHPSGGYTF. The CDR3 DNA reads TGTGCCAGCAGTTTTAACCACCCGAGCGGAGGCTACACCTTC.

The CDR3 here is CASSSTGTHEQYF. The DNA for the CDR3 is TGTGCCAGCAGTTCAACAGGGACCCACGAGCAGTACTTC. The gene calls are TRBV7-2 and TRBJ2-7; D might be TRBD1 (6 bases). The CDR3 totals 13 residues. V was clipped by 6 bases and J by 5 bases, with 14 bases between them. Per the germline V gene, CDR1 is SGHTA and CDR2 is FQGNSA. Full variable domain (outside the CDR3, taken from reference TRBV7-2 and TRBJ2-7): GAGVSQSPSNKVTEKGKDVELRCDPISGHTALYWYRQSLGQGLEFLIYFQGNSAPDKSGLPSDRFSAERTGGSVSTLTIQRTQQEDSAVYLCASSSTGTHEQYFGPGTRLTVT.

Only a few counts were recorded for this clone. This chain links TRBV30 with TRBJ2-1; a weak D match, TRBD1 (5 bases). The ends were cut back, 4 bases at V and 5 bases at J, with 9 bases in the middle. The CDR3 covers 12 residues. Germline loops: CDR1 GTSNPN, CDR2 SVGIG (reference sequence). CDR3 in DNA: TGTGCCTGGAACCCCAGGGACAATGAGCAGTTCTTC. Protein: CAWNPRDNEQFF.

This chain uses TRBV7-8 with TRBJ2-7, with TRBD2 matching over 13 bases. The germline gives CDR1 SGHVS, CDR2 FQNEAQ. This CDR3 is 15 amino acids long. Trimming cost V 6 bases and J 2 bases; bases outside gene matches: 4. The CDR3, as DNA: TGTGCCAGCAGACAACTAGCGGGAGGGCCCTACGAGCAGTACTTC. It specifies CASRQLAGGPYEQYF.

CDR3 sequence: CASSPRLADHNEQFF. CDR3 coding DNA: TGTGCCAGCAGCCCACGACTAGCGGACCACAATGAGCAGTTCTTC. The chain couples TRBV5-8 to TRBJ2-1; TRBD2 matches at 9 bases. The CDR3 length is 15 residues. Germline CDR1 is SGHTS and CDR2 is YDEGEE. V lost 4 bases, J lost 5 bases, and 7 bases stayed unmatched.

The CDR3 region has the DNA TGTGCCAGTAGTATCGGGGGGCTGGCCTACAATGAGCAGTTCTTC. Its protein is CASSIGGLAYNEQFF. The rearrangement uses TRBV19 and TRBJ2-1, with D possibly matching TRBD2 (7 bases). Per germline, CDR1 LNHDA and CDR2 SQIVND (reference sequence). The CDR3 spans 15 residues. V was cut by 3 bases and J by 2 bases, with 11 bases left in between.

J is TRBJ2-7 and V is TRBV5-1; D is unresolved. This CDR3 contains 15 residues. CDR1 SGHRS and CDR2 YFSETQ come from the germline V gene. Deletions cut 2 bases from V and 0 bases from J, with 12 bases between. CDR3 protein: CASSFRGRSSYEQYF. The CDR3 DNA sequence: TGCGCCAGCAGCTTCCGTGGAAGGAGCTCCTACGAGCAGTACTTC. The full variable domain, its missing parts supplied by reference TRBV5-1 and TRBJ2-7, is KAGVTQTPRYLIKTRGQQVTLSCSPISGHRSVSWYQQTPGQGLQFLFEYFSETQRNKGNFPGRFSGRQFSNSRSEMNVSTLELGDSALYLCASSFRGRSSYEQYFGPGTRLTVT.